This T cell receptor beta chain came from a study of sequential checkpoint blockade in melanoma. Study-wide background: Maintenance nivolumab came after either treatment sequence. TCRbeta immunosequencing was performed on DNA from roughly 90 pretreatment melanoma tumor samples. Twenty-two patients had matched tumor biopsies before treatment and at week 13 after nivolumab or ipilimumab alone.

Of note for this clone: Its antigen is as yet unknown.

This CDR3 comprises 17 residues. Germline V gene sequence: CDR1 MGHDK, CDR2 SYGVNS. Trimming removed 0 bases from V and 4 bases from J, with 17 bases in between. TCRdb's copy holds only in-frame clones and misses some; the assay was immunoSEQ multiplex PCR. This table holds 9,000 to 13,000 clones, 25% to 30% found once. Findings of the study overall: Response in arm A was associated with pretreatment TIL clonality.

The treatment here: randomized to nivolumab then ipilimumab (arm A) or the reverse (arm B). The input for sequencing was tumor tissue (inferred from file names), taken from a patient given nivolumab and ipilimumab in sequence. The source of this sequence is a human donor with melanoma. The chain uses TRBV25-1 and TRBJ2-3; either TRBD1 or TRBD2 may fit D (6 bases each). The CDR3 DNA is TGTGCCAGCAGTGAATATGTAAGGGGGGACGGCGCAGATACGCAGTATTTT. This translates into CASSEYVRGDGADTQYF.